What follows are 29 T cell receptor beta chains derived from one specimen sequenced in a study of cytomegalovirus exposure and HLA in healthy donors. PCR amplification relied on 60 Vbeta primers (plus 13 Jbeta primers). TCRdb's copy holds only in-frame clones and misses some; the assay was immunoSEQ multiplex PCR. The top ten clones hold approximately 1.3% of a sample with about 120,000 clones, roughly 80% of them seen once. The specimen sequenced was PBMCs. All receptors derive from a woman aged 30 to 39 in good health and CMV-seronegative.

J is TRBJ2-2 and V is TRBV4-3, with TRBD2 matching over 13 bases. CDR1 and CDR2 (germline): LGHNA, YSLEER. V shed 2 bases and J 7 bases; nucleotides not matched to a gene: 10. CDR3 length: 18 residues. CDR3 in amino acids: CASSQLLAGGPEGGELFF. DNA of the CDR3: TGCGCCAGCAGCCAACTACTAGCGGGGGGGCCGGAGGGCGGGGAGCTGTTTTTT.

This sequence joins TRBV27 and TRBJ2-3, with a possible D match to TRBD1 (6 bases). Trimming cost V 6 bases and J 1 base, with 11 bases left between them. The germline gives CDR1 MNHEY, CDR2 SMNVEV (reference sequence). The CDR3 totals 14 residues. The CDR3 nucleotides read TGTGCCAGCAGGCCAAGACAGGGCACAGATACGCAGTATTTT. As protein: CASRPRQGTDTQYF.

V gene TRBV4-1 combines with J gene TRBJ1-1; no clear D gene. This CDR3 has 16 residues. Germline V gene lookup returns CDR1 MGHRA and CDR2 YSYEKL. Trimming stripped 1 base from V and 1 base from J, with 13 bases between. The CDR3 nucleotides read TGCGCCAGCAGCCAAGCAACTGAGGGAAGGAACACTGAAGCTTTCTTT. This gives the protein CASSQATEGRNTEAFF.

The chain is built from TRBV29-1 and TRBJ1-1; possibly TRBD1 for D (5 bases). CDR1 is SQVTM, CDR2 ANQGSEA, per germline. This CDR3 is built from 13 residues. Trimming removed 4 bases at V and 1 base at J, with 10 bases between. CDR3 sequence: CSVGLGPNTEAFF. DNA for the CDR3: TGCAGCGTTGGATTGGGGCCGAACACTGAAGCTTTCTTT. Together with reference TRBV29-1 and TRBJ1-1, the CDR3 gives the full variable domain: SAVISQKPSRDICQRGTSLTIQCQVDSQVTMMFWYRQQPGQSLTLIATANQGSEATYESGFVIDKFPISRPNLTFSTLTVSNMSPEDSSIYLCSVGLGPNTEAFFGQGTRLTVV.

The chain uses TRBV7-8 and TRBJ2-1; 15 nucleotides align to TRBD2. CDR3 length: 19 residues. Unmatched junction bases numbered 8, after V lost 5 bases and J lost 0 bases. Germline V gene sequence: CDR1 SGHVS, CDR2 FQNEAQ. Written as DNA, the CDR3 is TGTGCCAGCAGCCAGCCGGGACTAGCGGGAGGTTTCTCCTACAATGAGCAGTTCTTC. Its protein is CASSQPGLAGGFSYNEQFF.

This clone was recorded a few times. The chain is built from TRBV7-8 and TRBJ2-6, with 12 bases aligning to TRBD1. This CDR3 contains 16 residues. Germline V gives CDR1 SGHVS, CDR2 FQNEAQ. Trimming at V came to 10 bases and at J to 4 bases, leaving 8 bases not matched to a gene. CDR3 protein: CATRDRGRSGANVLTF. Written as DNA, the CDR3 is TGTGCCACCCGGGACAGGGGGCGCTCCGGGGCCAACGTCCTGACTTTC. Together with reference TRBV7-8 and TRBJ2-6, the CDR3 gives the full variable domain: GAGVSQSPRYKVAKRGQDVALRCDPISGHVSLFWYQQALGQGPEFLTYFQNEAQLDKSGLPSDRFFAERPEGSVSTLKIQRTQQEDSAVYLCATRDRGRSGANVLTFGAGSRLTVL.

This chain links TRBV27 with TRBJ2-1; D may be TRBD1 (5 bases). Germline assignment: CDR1 MNHEY and CDR2 SMNVEV (reference sequence). V was clipped by 3 bases and J by 15 bases, with 18 bases between them. This CDR3 is 13 amino acids long. Here the CDR3 reads CASSFPDSLLWFF. CDR3 nucleotides: TGTGCCAGCAGTTTCCCCGACAGCCTCCTTTGGTTCTTC.

The V gene is TRBV6-5, the J gene TRBJ2-2, with D possibly matching TRBD2 (7 bases). CDR3 length equals 15 residues. Germline values: CDR1 MNHEY, CDR2 SVGAGI. The V gene lost 4 bases and the J gene lost 7 bases, with 16 bases spanning the gap. CDR3 in amino acids: CASSSSGGDIGELFF. The CDR3 DNA sequence: TGTGCCAGCAGTTCGTCGGGGGGCGATATCGGGGAGCTGTTTTTT.

This chain connects TRBV30 to TRBJ1-6, with no clear D. The CDR3 totals 14 residues. The germline V gene has CDR1 GTSNPN and CDR2 SVGIG (reference sequence). V lost 3 bases, J lost 7 bases, and 13 bases lay in between. The CDR3, as DNA: TGTGCCTGGAGCGCCGGGTCGGGGAATTCACCCCTCCACTTT. Residues: CAWSAGSGNSPLHF.

The chain couples TRBV5-1 to TRBJ1-2; D not resolved. Germline lookup yields CDR1 SGHRS and CDR2 YFSETQ. The germline V and J ends were trimmed by 0 bases and 8 bases, with 17 bases remaining between them. The CDR3 sequence is 15 residues long. CDR3 sequence (DNA): TGCGCCAGCAGCTTGGACAGTGGCCCGCCTAAAGGCTACACCTTC. Protein product: CASSLDSGPPKGYTF.

The V and J genes are TRBV6-1 and TRBJ2-7; the D gene is possibly TRBD1 (6 bases). Trimming stripped 5 bases from V and 5 bases from J, with 19 bases between. Per germline, CDR1 MNHNS and CDR2 SASEGT. The CDR3 consists of 15 residues. CDR3 bases: TGTGCCAGCAGTCTCTCGGCAGGGGAATGGGACGAGCAGTACTTC. Protein: CASSLSAGEWDEQYF.

This rearrangement joins TRBV6-4 to TRBJ2-3, with TRBD2 matching 13 bases. V trimming: 0 bases; J trimming: 6 bases; junction bases outside the gene matches: 0. This CDR3 spans 15 amino acids. The germline gives CDR1 MRHNA, CDR2 SNTAGT. The CDR3 sequence: CASSDSTSGGDTQYF. The CDR3 DNA reads TGTGCCAGCAGTGACTCGACTAGCGGGGGGGATACGCAGTATTTT.

The CDR3 coding sequence is TGCGCCAGCAGCTCGGGGGGCAATCAGCCCCAGCATTTT. This sequence encodes CASSSGGNQPQHF. The gene calls are TRBV5-1 and TRBJ1-5, with D maybe TRBD1 (5 bases). Germline CDR1 is SGHRS and CDR2 is YFSETQ. This CDR3 comprises 13 residues. V was cut by 3 bases and J by 2 bases, with 6 bases left in between.

The chain combines TRBV30 with TRBJ2-1; TRBD1 is a possible D gene (6 bases). Looked up from germline, CDR1 is GTSNPN and CDR2 is SVGIG (reference sequence). The CDR3 covers 16 residues. The V end lost 2 bases, the J end lost 1 base, and 15 bases lay between the germline ends. CDR3 nucleotide sequence: TGTGCCTGGAGTCACCCTGGGGGCAGGTCCTACAATGAGCAGTTCTTC. The encoded protein is CAWSHPGGRSYNEQFF. Variable domain in full (rest from reference TRBV30 and TRBJ2-1): SQTIHQWPATLVQPVGSPLSLECTVEGTSNPNLYWYRQAAGRGLQLLFYSVGIGQISSEVPQNLSASRPQDRQFILSSKKLLLSDSGFYLCAWSHPGGRSYNEQFFGPGTRLTVL.

The chain couples TRBV18 to TRBJ2-3, with D uncertain. The length of the CDR3 is 12 residues. Trimming cost V 3 bases and J 2 bases, with 3 bases left between them. The V gene's germline CDR1 is KGHSH and CDR2 LQKENI. CDR3 region: CASSPYTDTQYF. CDR3 sequence (DNA): TGTGCCAGCTCACCGTACACAGATACGCAGTATTTT.

The chain has TRBV28 and TRBJ2-1; 11 bases align to TRBD2. Germline V gene sequence: CDR1 MDHEN, CDR2 SYDVKM. The ends lost 6 bases at V and 0 bases at J; junction bases unmatched: 10. The CDR3 loop spans 18 amino acids. CDR3 sequence reads: CASRTGTSGPPSYNEQFF. CDR3 DNA: TGTGCCAGCAGAACCGGGACTAGCGGCCCCCCCTCCTACAATGAGCAGTTCTTC.

V usage is TRBV7-2 and J usage is TRBJ1-2; unclear D gene. CDR1 is SGHTA and CDR2 is FQGNSA in the germline V gene. Trimming stripped 1 base from V and 4 bases from J, with 13 bases between. This CDR3 comprises 15 residues. The CDR3 coding sequence is TGTGCCAGCAGCTTAGGCGGGTTGGTAAGCTATGGCTACACCTTC. This gives the protein CASSLGGLVSYGYTF.

The V gene is TRBV11-2, the J gene TRBJ1-3, with a tentative D call TRBD1 (5 bases). The V gene lost 7 bases and the J gene lost 2 bases, with 12 bases spanning the gap. Germline V gene data show CDR1 as SGHAT and CDR2 as FQNNGV. The CDR3 is 14 residues long. CDR3 sequence reads: CASTAGVPGNTIYF. CDR3 in DNA: TGTGCCAGCACCGCGGGGGTTCCTGGAAACACCATATATTTT.

This rearrangement joins TRBV11-2 to TRBJ2-7; 7 bases agree with TRBD1. The germline V gene has CDR1 SGHAT and CDR2 FQNNGV. The trim removed 1 base at V and 4 bases at J, leaving 4 bases unmatched. The CDR3 consists of 14 residues. CDR3: CASSLVGGGYEQYF. In DNA, the CDR3 is TGTGCCAGCAGCTTAGTAGGGGGCGGATACGAGCAGTACTTC.

This chain connects TRBV5-1 to TRBJ2-7; tentative D call: TRBD1 (5 bases). V was clipped by 3 bases and J by 1 base, with 20 bases between them. Per germline, CDR1 SGHRS and CDR2 YFSETQ. This CDR3 comprises 17 residues. The CDR3, as DNA: TGCGCCAGCAGCTACGCAATCAGTTTAGGGGCTTCCTACGAGCAGTACTTC. This gives the protein CASSYAISLGASYEQYF.

This sequence joins TRBV4-1 and TRBJ2-3, with 7 bases matching TRBD2. The length of the CDR3 is 15 residues. The V and J ends lost 6 bases and 0 bases, in that order; junction bases with no gene match: 6. Germline-derived CDR1 and CDR2 are MGHRA and YSYEKL. Written as DNA, the CDR3 is TGCGCCAGCAGTCGACTAGCACCCAGCACAGATACGCAGTATTTT. Protein sequence: CASSRLAPSTDTQYF.

This clone was picked up a small number of times. This chain uses TRBV4-1 with TRBJ2-7; 7 nucleotides match TRBD1. Germline V gene data show CDR1 as MGHRA and CDR2 as YSYEKL. V lost 1 base and J lost 12; bases outside the gene matches: 9. The CDR3 spans 13 residues. The CDR3: CASSQVSTGVRYF. The CDR3 DNA sequence: TGCGCCAGCAGCCAAGTATCTACAGGGGTGCGGTACTTC.

This clone was observed a few times. One junction end disagrees with the germline gene, perhaps due to a read error. The rearrangement links TRBV30 to TRBJ1-1; D is possibly TRBD1 (5 bases). Germline CDR1 reads GTSNPN; CDR2 reads SVGIG (reference sequence). The CDR3 is 19 residues long. CDR3 protein: CAWSVLGIGGWGGNIEAFF. The DNA of the CDR3 is TGTGCCTGGAGTGTATTGGGGATTGGCGGGTGGGGGGGGAACATTGAAGCTTTCTTT. The full variable domain, rest sourced from reference TRBV30 and TRBJ1-1, is SQTIHQWPATLVQPVGSPLSLECTVEGTSNPNLYWYRQAAGRGLQLLFYSVGIGQISSEVPQNLSASRPQDRQFILSSKKLLLSDSGFYLCAWSVLGIGGWGGNIEAFFGQGTRLTVV.

The chain combines TRBV4-3 with TRBJ2-1, with 8 bases fitting TRBD2. CDR1 is LGHNA and CDR2 is YSLEER in the germline V gene. This CDR3 spans 17 amino acids. The V segment lost 4 bases and the J segment 4 bases; nucleotides outside the gene matches: 12. In nucleotides, the CDR3 is TGCGCCAGCAGCCCCGGGTCCGCGGGAGGCTCATACAATGAGCAGTTCTTC. Translating gives CASSPGSAGGSYNEQFF.

The count of this clone is one. V usage is TRBV11-3 and J usage is TRBJ2-1, with 10 bases matching TRBD2. The length of the CDR3 is 15 residues. CDR1 is SGHNT, CDR2 YENEEA, per germline. V dropped 5 bases and J dropped 6; count of bases not matched to a gene: 7. For the CDR3, the DNA is TGTGCCAGCAGCCTAACTAGCGGGGATATCAATGAGCAGTTCTTC. This codes for CASSLTSGDINEQFF.

This chain uses TRBV11-2 with TRBJ2-1; 10 bases line up with TRBD2. The V gene end was trimmed by 5 bases and the J gene end by 6 bases; junction bases not matched to a gene: 7. Germline V gives CDR1 SGHAT, CDR2 FQNNGV. The CDR3 runs 15 residues. This chain's CDR3 is CASSVIAGGANEQFF. The CDR3 DNA reads TGTGCCAGCAGCGTTATAGCGGGGGGCGCCAATGAGCAGTTCTTC.

V is TRBV4-3 and J is TRBJ2-1; 13 bases are shared with TRBD2. Germline V lookup: CDR1 LGHNA, CDR2 YSLEER. After removal of 0 bases from V and 3 bases from J, the junction contained 8 bases not matched to a gene. CDR3 length: 19 residues. Here the CDR3 reads CASSQDPSWTSGGYNEQFF. DNA of the CDR3: TGCGCCAGCAGCCAAGATCCCTCATGGACTAGCGGGGGCTACAATGAGCAGTTCTTC.

V usage is TRBV9 and J usage is TRBJ2-2; 9 positions agree with TRBD1. CDR1 SGDLS and CDR2 YYNGEE come from the germline V gene. The CDR3 is 15 amino acids. J gave up 8 bases and V 3 bases, and 8 bases lay outside the gene matches. CDR3 nucleotide sequence: TGTGCCAGCAGCGCGGTCCCGGGACAGGGAGGGGAGCTGTTTTTT. It translates to CASSAVPGQGGELFF. The complete variable domain, with remaining parts taken from reference TRBV9 and TRBJ2-2, reads DSGVTQTPKHLITATGQRVTLRCSPRSGDLSVYWYQQSLDQGLQFLIQYYNGEERAKGNILERFSAQQFPDLHSELNLSSLELGDSALYFCASSAVPGQGGELFFGEGSRLTVL.

The J gene is TRBJ1-1, the V gene TRBV11-1, with 11 bases that match TRBD1. The junction had 8 bases not matched to a gene; V was cut back by 4 bases and J by 4 bases. Germline V gene lookup returns CDR1 SGHAT and CDR2 FQDESV (reference sequence). The CDR3 runs to 16 residues. CDR3 amino acids: CASSSGGQGAATEAFF. The CDR3 nucleotides read TGTGCCAGCAGCTCGGGAGGACAGGGGGCGGCCACTGAAGCTTTCTTT.